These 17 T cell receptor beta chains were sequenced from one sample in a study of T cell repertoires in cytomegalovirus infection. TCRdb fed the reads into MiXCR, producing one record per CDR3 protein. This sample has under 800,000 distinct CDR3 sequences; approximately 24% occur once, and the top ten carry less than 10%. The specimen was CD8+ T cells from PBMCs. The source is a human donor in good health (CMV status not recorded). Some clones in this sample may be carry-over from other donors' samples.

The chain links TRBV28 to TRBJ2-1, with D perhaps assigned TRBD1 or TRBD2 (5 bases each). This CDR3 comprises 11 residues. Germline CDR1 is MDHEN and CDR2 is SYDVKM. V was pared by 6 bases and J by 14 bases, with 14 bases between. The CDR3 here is CASSTGAEEFF. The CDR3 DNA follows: TGTGCCAGCAGCACCGGGGCGGAGGAGTTCTTC.

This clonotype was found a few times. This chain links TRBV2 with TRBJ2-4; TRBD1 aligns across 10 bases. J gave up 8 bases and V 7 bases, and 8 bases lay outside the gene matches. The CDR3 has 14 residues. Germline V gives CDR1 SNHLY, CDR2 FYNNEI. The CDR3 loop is CASKDGQGGYIQYF. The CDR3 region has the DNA TGTGCCAGCAAGGACGGACAGGGGGGTTACATTCAGTACTTC.

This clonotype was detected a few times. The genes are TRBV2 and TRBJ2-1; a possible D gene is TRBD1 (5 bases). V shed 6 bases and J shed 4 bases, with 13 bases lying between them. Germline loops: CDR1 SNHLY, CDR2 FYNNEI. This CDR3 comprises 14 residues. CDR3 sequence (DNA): TGTGCCAGCAGCTATCCAGGGTGGTACAATGAGCAGTTCTTC. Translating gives CASSYPGWYNEQFF. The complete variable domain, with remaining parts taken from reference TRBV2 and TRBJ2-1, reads EPEVTQTPSHQVTQMGQEVILRCVPISNHLYFYWYRQILGQKVEFLVSFYNNEISEKSEIFDDQFSVERPDGSNFTLKIRSTKLEDSAMYFCASSYPGWYNEQFFGPGTRLTVL.

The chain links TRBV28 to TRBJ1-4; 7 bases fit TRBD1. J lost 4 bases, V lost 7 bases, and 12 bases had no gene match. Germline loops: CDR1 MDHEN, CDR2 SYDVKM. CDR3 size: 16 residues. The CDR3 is CASTHPRDSYNEKLFF. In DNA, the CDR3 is TGTGCCAGCACCCACCCCCGGGACAGCTATAATGAAAAACTGTTTTTT.

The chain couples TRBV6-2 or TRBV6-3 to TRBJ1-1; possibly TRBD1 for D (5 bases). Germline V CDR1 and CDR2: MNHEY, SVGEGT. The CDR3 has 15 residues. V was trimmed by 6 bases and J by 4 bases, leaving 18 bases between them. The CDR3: CASSLLHGDFTEAFF. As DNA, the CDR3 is TGTGCCAGCAGCCTACTCCACGGGGACTTCACTGAAGCTTTCTTT.

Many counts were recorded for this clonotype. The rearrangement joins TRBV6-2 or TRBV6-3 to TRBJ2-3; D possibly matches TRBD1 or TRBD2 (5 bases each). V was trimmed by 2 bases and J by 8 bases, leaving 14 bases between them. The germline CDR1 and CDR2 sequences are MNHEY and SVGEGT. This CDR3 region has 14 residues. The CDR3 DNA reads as TGTGCCAGCAGTTACGAAGGTGTTGGGGGTACGCAGTATTTT. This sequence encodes CASSYEGVGGTQYF.

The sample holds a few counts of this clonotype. The CDR3 DNA reads TGTGCCAGCAGTGAATGGCGGGTGGGGTCCTACAATGAGCAGTTCTTC. Residues: CASSEWRVGSYNEQFF. This chain connects TRBV6-1 to TRBJ2-1, with D tentatively TRBD2 (5 bases). Per germline, CDR1 MNHNS and CDR2 SASEGT. This CDR3 spans 16 amino acids. V shed 2 bases and J shed 1 base, with 12 bases lying between them.

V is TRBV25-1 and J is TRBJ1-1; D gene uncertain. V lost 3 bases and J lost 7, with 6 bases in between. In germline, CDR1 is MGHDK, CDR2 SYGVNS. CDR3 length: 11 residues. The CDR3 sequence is CASSDEVEAFF. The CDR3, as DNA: TGTGCCAGCAGTGACGAGGTTGAAGCTTTCTTT.

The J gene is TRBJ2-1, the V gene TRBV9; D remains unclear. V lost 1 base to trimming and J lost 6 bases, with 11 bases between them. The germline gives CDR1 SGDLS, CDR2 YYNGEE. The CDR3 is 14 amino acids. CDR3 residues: CASSVTRWFNEQFF. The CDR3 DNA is TGTGCCAGCAGCGTAACCCGGTGGTTCAATGAGCAGTTCTTC.

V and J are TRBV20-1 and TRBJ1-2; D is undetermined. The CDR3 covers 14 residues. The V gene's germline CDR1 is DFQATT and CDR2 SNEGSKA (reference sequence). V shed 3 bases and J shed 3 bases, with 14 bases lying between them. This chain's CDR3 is CSASGSGSYYGYTF. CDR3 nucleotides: TGCAGTGCTAGTGGGTCGGGTTCTTACTATGGCTACACCTTC.

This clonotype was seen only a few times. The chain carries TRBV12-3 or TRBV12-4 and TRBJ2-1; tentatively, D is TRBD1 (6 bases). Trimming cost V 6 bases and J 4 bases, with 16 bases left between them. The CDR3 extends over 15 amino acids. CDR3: CASSTGWGRYNEQFF. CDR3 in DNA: TGTGCCAGCAGCACTGGGTGGGGGCGATACAATGAGCAGTTCTTC.

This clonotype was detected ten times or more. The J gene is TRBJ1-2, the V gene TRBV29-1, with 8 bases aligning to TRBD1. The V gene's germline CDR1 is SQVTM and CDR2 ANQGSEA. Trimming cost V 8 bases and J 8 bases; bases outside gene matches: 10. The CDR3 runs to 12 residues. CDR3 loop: CSSWTGRKGYTF. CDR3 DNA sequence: TGCAGCTCTTGGACAGGGAGGAAAGGCTACACCTTC. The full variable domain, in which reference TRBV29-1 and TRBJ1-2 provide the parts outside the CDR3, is SAVISQKPSRDICQRGTSLTIQCQVDSQVTMMFWYRQQPGQSLTLIATANQGSEATYESGFVIDKFPISRPNLTFSTLTVSNMSPEDSSIYLCSSWTGRKGYTFGSGTRLTVV.

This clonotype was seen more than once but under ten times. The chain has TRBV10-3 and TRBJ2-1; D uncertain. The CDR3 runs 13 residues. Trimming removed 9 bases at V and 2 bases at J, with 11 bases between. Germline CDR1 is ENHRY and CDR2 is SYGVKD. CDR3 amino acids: CAIQPMAYNEQFF. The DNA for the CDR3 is TGTGCCATACAGCCTATGGCCTACAATGAGCAGTTCTTC.

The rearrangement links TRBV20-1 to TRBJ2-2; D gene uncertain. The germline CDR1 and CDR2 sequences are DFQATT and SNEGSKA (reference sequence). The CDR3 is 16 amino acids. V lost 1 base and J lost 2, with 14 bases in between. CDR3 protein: CSARVIRSSNTGELFF. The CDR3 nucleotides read TGCAGTGCTAGAGTTATCCGAAGCTCTAACACCGGGGAGCTGTTTTTT.

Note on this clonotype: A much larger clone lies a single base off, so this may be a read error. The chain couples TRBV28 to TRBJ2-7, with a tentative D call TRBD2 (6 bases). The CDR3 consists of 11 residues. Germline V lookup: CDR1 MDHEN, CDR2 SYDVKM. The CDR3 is CANSPGLEQYV. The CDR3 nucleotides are TGTGCCAACAGTCCGGGACTCGAGCAGTACGTC.

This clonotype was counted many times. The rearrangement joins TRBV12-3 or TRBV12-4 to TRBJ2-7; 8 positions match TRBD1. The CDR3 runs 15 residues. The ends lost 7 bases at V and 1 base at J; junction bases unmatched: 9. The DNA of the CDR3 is TGTGCCAGCAAAGACTCCAGGGGGCTATCCTACGAGCAGTACTTC. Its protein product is CASKDSRGLSYEQYF.

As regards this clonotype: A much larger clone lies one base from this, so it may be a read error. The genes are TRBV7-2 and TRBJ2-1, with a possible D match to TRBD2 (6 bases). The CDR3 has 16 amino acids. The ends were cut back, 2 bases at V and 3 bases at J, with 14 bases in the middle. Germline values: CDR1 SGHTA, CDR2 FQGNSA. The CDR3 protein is CASSLKLEGNYNEQFF. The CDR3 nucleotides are TGTGCCAGCAGCTTAAAGTTGGAGGGCAACTACAATGAGCAGTTCTTC.